This T cell receptor beta chain was sequenced in a study of blood T cell repertoires in COVID-19 (dated by TCRdb to 2019 to 2021). General notes on the study: Collaborator samples came from the United States, Italy and Spain and covered acute and convalescent phases of COVID-19. The prospective study material was composed of cDNA or gDNA derived from T cells, B-cell-depleted T cells, or PBMCs. The dataset comprised deeply sampled blood TCRbeta repertoires from subjects exposed to, actively infected with, or recovered from COVID-19. The repertoires were made available in a free public database intended to serve as a resource for research on the immune response to SARS-CoV-2. The samples were drawn from the first 160 participants of the ongoing ImmuneRACE study and from 1,254 subjects provided by 6 global collaborators. Nearly every sample came with metadata listing a de-identified subject ID, COVID-19 status, age in years and sex. Where available, HLA class I and class II types were obtained from metadata supplied by the sample provider rather than from assay-based typing.

The immunoSEQ Assay, a bias-controlled multiplex PCR, was used to amplify TCRbeta CDR3 regions from genomic DNA. The published analysis was carried out like this. Nucleated cell counts per sample were estimated from amplification of reference gene primers within the assay. To quantify the absolute abundance of each unique TCRbeta CDR3 rearrangement, sequence reads were collapsed and filtered. For each sample, productive Simpson clonality was calculated as the square root of Simpson's diversity index across productive rearrangements. TCRdb's version of the immuneACCESS table is confined to in-frame rearrangements and falls short of the full clone set. An unresolved V gene accounts for under half of the shortfall where checked; the remainder is of unknown origin. That table supplies the V and J calls and clone size; D and trimming were determined from the DNA. The sample contains roughly 260,000 clones, about 90% of them found a single time. About 2.5% of the sample goes to the ten largest clones.

V drops 5 bases and J drops 5 bases, leaving 9 bases in between. The CDR1 and CDR2 encoded by the germline V gene (reference sequence) are MNHNY and SVGAGI. From the cysteine through the phenylalanine, the CDR3 covers 12 amino acids. Only the CDR3 DNA is retained, 36 bases long and in frame from the first base. Points on this clone: The specificity of this receptor is unknown. The sample holds no much larger clone one base away, and base qualities are not on file.

General study outcomes and caveats: Clinical and demographic metadata were provided uncurated, with the amount varying by source and participant.

One collaborating source in Seattle enrolled patients while the patients were actively infected and followed the patients over time throughout the course of disease. The collaborating institutions used their own protocols to collect whole blood in K2EDTA tubes. For TCRbeta analysis, collaborators shipped samples as frozen whole blood, isolated PBMCs, or DNA extracted from either of those sample types. This chain joins TRBV6-6 to TRBJ1-1, and possibly TRBD1, on 5 matching bases. The sequence came from a person aged 18 to 35 with COVID-19, enrolled during active disease. The sample comprised peripheral blood. The CDR3: CASSPGGTEAFF. The bases are TGTGCCAGCAGTCCCGGGGGGACTGAAGCTTTCTTT.